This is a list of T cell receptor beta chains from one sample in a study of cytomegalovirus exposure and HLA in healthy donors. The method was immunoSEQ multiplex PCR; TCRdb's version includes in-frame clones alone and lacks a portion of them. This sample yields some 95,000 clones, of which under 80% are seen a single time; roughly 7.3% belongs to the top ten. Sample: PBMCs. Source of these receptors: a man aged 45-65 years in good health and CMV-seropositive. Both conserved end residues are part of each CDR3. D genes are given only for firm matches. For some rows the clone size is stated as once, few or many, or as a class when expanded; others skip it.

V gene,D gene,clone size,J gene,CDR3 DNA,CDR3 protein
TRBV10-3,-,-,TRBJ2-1,TGTGCCATCAGTGATCTGGGCCCTTTAGTAGAGCAGTTCTTC,CAISDLGPLVEQFF
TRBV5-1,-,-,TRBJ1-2,TGCGCCAGCAGCTTGGAGGGGTCGAGCTATGGCTACACCTTC,CASSLEGSSYGYTF
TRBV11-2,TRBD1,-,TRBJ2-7,TGTGCCAGCAGCTTAGAAAGGGACAGGCCCTACGAGCAGTACTTC,CASSLERDRPYEQYF
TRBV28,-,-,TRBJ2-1,TGTGCCAGCAGTCCCGGCGGCGGCCGACTAAGGGAGCAGTTCTTC,CASSPGGGRLREQFF
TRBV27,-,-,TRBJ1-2,TGTGCCAGCAGTCCAGACAGGAACTATGGCTACACCTTC,CASSPDRNYGYTF
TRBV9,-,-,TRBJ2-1,TGTGCCAGCAGCGTAATCCCCCTAGACAGGGAGCAGTTCTTC,CASSVIPLDREQFF
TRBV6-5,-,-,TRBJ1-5,TGTGCCAGCAGTGAAGGGGCAGGGGTTTGGCCCCAGCATTTT,CASSEGAGVWPQHF
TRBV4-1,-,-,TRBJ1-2,TGCGCCAGCAGCCAAGATACCACGGGAAAAAGCTATGGCTACACCTTC,CASSQDTTGKSYGYTF
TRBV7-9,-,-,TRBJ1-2,TGTGCCAGCAGCGAGGGACTGTACTATGGCTACACCTTC,CASSEGLYYGYTF
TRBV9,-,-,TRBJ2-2,TGTGCCAGCAGCGTAGGAGGGCTCGACACCGGGGAGCTGTTTTTT,CASSVGGLDTGELFF
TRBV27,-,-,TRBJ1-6,TGTGCCAGCGCGGTACAGGTTGATAGCTCTTATAATTCACCCCTCCACTTT,CASAVQVDSSYNSPLHF
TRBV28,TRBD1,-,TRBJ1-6,TGTGCCAGCAGCCCCGGACAGGGGGGTTCACCCCTCCACTTT,CASSPGQGGSPLHF
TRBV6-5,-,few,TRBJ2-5,TGTGCCAGCAGTACGTCTTCTAGGAAGACCCAGTACTTC,CASSTSSRKTQYF
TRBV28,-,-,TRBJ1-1,TGTGCCAGCAGTGCTACAGGGATGAACACTGAAGCTTTCTTT,CASSATGMNTEAFF
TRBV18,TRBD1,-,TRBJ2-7,TGTGCCAGCTCACCACCGACAACGGACAGGGTTATCTCCGAGCAGTACTTC,CASSPPTTDRVISEQYF
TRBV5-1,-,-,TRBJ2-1,TGCGCCAGCAGCACAGGGAGCACCCTAAGTGAGCAGTTCTTC,CASSTGSTLSEQFF
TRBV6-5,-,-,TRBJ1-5,TGTGCCAGCAGTTCAGGTGCCCAGCCCCAGCATTTT,CASSSGAQPQHF
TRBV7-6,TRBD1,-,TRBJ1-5,TGTGCCAGCAGCTTGGCGACAGGGTGGGACAATCAGCCCCAGCATTTT,CASSLATGWDNQPQHF
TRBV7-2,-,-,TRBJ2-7,TGTGCCAGCAGCCTTGATCAGGAGCAGTACTTC,CASSLDQEQYF
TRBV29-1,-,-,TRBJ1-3,TGCAGCGTTGAAGACTCCGCTGGAAACACCATATATTTT,CSVEDSAGNTIYF
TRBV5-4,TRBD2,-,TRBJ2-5,TGTGCCAGCAGCTTGGCAACTAGCGGGCGAGAGACCCAGTACTTC,CASSLATSGRETQYF
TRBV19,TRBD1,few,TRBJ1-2,TGTGCCAGTAGTAGATTGGGGACAGGAAATAACTATGGCTACACCTTC,CASSRLGTGNNYGYTF
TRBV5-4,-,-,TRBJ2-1,TGTGCCAGCAGCTTGAGCACTAGCTCCTACAATGAGCAGTTCTTC,CASSLSTSSYNEQFF
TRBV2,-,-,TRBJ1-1,TGTGCCAGCAAACCTACCCGGGAGGGTGAAGCTTTCTTT,CASKPTREGEAFF
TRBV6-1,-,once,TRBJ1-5,TGTGCCAGCAGTGAAACTTCATCGGGGGGCAATCAGCCCCAGAATTTT,CASSETSSGGNQPQNF
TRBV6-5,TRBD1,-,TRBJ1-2,TGTGCCAGCAGTTACCGACAGGGGGCGAGGACGGACTACCCCTTC,CASSYRQGARTDYPF
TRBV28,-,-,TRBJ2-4,TGTGCCAGCAGTTTAGGGCTAGCCAAAAACATTCAGTACTTC,CASSLGLAKNIQYF
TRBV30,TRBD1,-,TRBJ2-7,TGTGCCTGGAAGGCCCCCGACAGGGCCCCGGCCGAGCAGTACTTC,CAWKAPDRAPAEQYF
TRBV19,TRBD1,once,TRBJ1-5,TGTGCCAGTAGTATAGGGGGACAGGGGAATCAGCCCCAGCATTTT,CASSIGGQGNQPQHF
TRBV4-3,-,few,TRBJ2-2,TGCGCCAGCAGCCAAGGAGTTATCGGGGAGCTGTTTTTT,CASSQGVIGELFF
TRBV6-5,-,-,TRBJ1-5,TGTGCCAGCAGGTTAAATAGCAATCAGCCCCAGCATTTT,CASRLNSNQPQHF
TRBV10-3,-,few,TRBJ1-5,TGTGCCATCAGTGCACAGTCTAATAGCAATCAGCCCCAGCATTTT,CAISAQSNSNQPQHF
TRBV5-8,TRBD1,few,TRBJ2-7,TGTGCCAGCAGCTGGGGGGACAGGGCCGACGAGCAGTACTTC,CASSWGDRADEQYF
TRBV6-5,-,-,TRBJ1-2,TGTGCTGCACGATCAACAGGGATCTATGGCTACACCTTC,CAARSTGIYGYTF
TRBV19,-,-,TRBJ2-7,TGTGCCAGTAGTCACCGAGAATTAACCTACGAGCAGTACTTC,CASSHRELTYEQYF
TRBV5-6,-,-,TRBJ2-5,TGTGCCAGCAGCTCGGACAGTAGGAAGACCCAGTACTTC,CASSSDSRKTQYF
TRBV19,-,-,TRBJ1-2,TGTGCCAGTAGCCCGACAGCCAACTATGGCTACACCTTC,CASSPTANYGYTF